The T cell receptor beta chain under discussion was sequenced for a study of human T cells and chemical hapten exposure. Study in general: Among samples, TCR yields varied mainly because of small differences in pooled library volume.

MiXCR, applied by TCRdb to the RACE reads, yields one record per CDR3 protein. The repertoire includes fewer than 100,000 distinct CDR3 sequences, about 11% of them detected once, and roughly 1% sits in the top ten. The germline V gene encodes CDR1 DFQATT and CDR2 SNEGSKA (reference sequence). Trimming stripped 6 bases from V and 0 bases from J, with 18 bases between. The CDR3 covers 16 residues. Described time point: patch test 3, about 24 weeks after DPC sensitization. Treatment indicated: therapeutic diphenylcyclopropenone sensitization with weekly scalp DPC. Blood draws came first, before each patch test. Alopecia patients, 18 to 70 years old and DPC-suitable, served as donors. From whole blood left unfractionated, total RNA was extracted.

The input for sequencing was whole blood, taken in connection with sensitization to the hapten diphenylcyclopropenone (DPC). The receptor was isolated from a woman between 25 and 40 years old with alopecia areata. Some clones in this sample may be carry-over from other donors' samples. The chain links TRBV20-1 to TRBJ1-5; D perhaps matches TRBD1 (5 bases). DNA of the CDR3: TGCAGTGCCCCCCCTGACAGCGTAAATAGCAATCAGCCCCAGCATTTT. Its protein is CSAPPDSVNSNQPQHF.